This record looks at one TCR beta chain sequence and its context. As yet, its antigen is unknown. With 6 bases clipped from V and 2 bases from J, the junction kept 13 bases outside the gene matches. Germline-derived CDR1 and CDR2 are ENHRY and SYGVKD. The CDR3 length is 18 residues. The entry originates in a study of T cell repertoires in cytomegalovirus infection. Turning to the study itself: Recently identified HLA-C-restricted CMV epitopes and well-studied HLA-B-restricted CMV epitopes were used by the study. Indications came from public TCR beta signatures; they pointed to CMV infection and to a matching HLA type.

General study findings and limits: What dominated the ex vivo response were HLA-C-restricted CMV-specific TCR beta clonotypes.

TCRdb reprocessed the reads via MiXCR and lists one record per CDR3 protein. The sample carries 650,000 to 900,000 distinct CDR3 sequences, almost 30% recorded once. The sample here was cultured CD8+ T cells from PBMCs, taken from culture after CMV antigen stimulation. The genes are TRBV10-3 and TRBJ2-7; 13 bases are a match to TRBD2. The TCR comes from a human donor in good health (CMV status not recorded). Some clones in this sample may be carry-over from other donors' samples. The CDR3 is CAISPTSGGREGTYEQYV. DNA of the CDR3: TGTGCCATCAGCCCGACTAGCGGGGGGCGGGAGGGCACCTACGAGCAGTACGTC.